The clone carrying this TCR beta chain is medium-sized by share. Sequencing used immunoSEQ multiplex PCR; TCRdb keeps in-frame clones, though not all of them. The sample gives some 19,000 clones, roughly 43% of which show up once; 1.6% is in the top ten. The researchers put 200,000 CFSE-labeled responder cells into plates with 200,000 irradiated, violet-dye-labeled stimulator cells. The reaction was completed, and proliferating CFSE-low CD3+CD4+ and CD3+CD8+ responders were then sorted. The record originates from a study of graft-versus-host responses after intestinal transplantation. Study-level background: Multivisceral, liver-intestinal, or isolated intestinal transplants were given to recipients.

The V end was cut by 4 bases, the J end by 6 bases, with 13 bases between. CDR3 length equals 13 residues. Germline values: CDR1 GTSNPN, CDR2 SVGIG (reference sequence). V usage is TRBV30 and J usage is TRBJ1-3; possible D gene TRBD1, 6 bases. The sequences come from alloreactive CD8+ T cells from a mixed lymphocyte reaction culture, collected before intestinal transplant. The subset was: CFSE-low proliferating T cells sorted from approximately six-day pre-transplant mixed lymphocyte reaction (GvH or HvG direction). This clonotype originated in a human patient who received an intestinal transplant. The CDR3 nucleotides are TGTGCCTGGACCAGGGGCCTGGAAAACACCATATATTTT. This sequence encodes CAWTRGLENTIYF.